The clone carrying this T cell receptor (beta chain) was picked up many times. Its antigen is not identified. The read terminates 3 residues ahead of where the CDR3 ends, so the germline J gene completes it. The germline gives CDR1 ENHRY, CDR2 SYGVKD. Losses at the gene ends were 0 bases for V and 4 bases for J; bases not matched to a gene: 5. This CDR3 is 17 amino acids long. These data are taken from a study of T cell clonality in common variable immunodeficiency. Notes on the study in general: Fewer TCRbeta clones were shared among CVID subjects than controls. The cause of increased CVID clonality remains unclear without subpopulation sequencing.

Profiling relied on immunoSEQ multiplex PCR, and the TCRdb table lists in-frame clones only, not all of them. The sample was found to contain under 45,000 clones, and every one recurs. The chain couples TRBV10-3 to TRBJ2-1; 11 bases match TRBD2. This sequence was found in a person aged 18-70 years in good health. Material for sequencing was peripheral blood mononuclear cells. CDR3 DNA, as far as it was read: TGTGCCATCAGTGAGTCTGGGACTAGCGGAACTTACAATGAG. This encodes CAISESGTSGTYNE. The full CDR3 protein is CAISESGTSGTYNEQFF.